The 3 T cell receptor beta chains presented below share a single source sample, sequenced in a study of shared clonotypes between healthy human individuals. Profiled with immunoSEQ multiplex PCR; TCRdb holds only in-frame clones, not every one. The sample records about 770,000 clones, roughly 72% being singletons. The sequencing input was memory CD4+ T cells sorted from blood. Subset indicated: CD45RA-negative fraction. The receptors derive from a woman aged 30 to 39 in good health.

The chain combines TRBV5-1 with TRBJ1-2, with unresolved D. This CDR3 spans 14 amino acids. CDR1 is SGHRS, CDR2 YFSETQ, per germline. With 0 bases removed from V and 4 bases from J, the gap between germline ends came to 10 bases. Here the CDR3 reads CASSLEPAGYGYTF. DNA for the CDR3: TGCGCCAGCAGCTTGGAGCCGGCCGGCTATGGCTACACCTTC.

This sequence joins TRBV4-2 and TRBJ2-7; 12 bases are a match to TRBD1. CDR3 length: 15 residues. With 2 bases clipped from V and 5 bases from J, the junction kept 4 bases outside the gene matches. Germline values: CDR1 LGHNA, CDR2 YNFKEQ. CDR3 region: CASSQPGQGADEQYF. CDR3 nucleotides: TGTGCCAGCAGCCAACCGGGACAGGGGGCTGACGAGCAGTACTTC.

This rearrangement joins TRBV5-6 to TRBJ2-7, with D uncertain. The germline gives CDR1 SGHDT, CDR2 YYEEEE. Trimming left V 4 bases short and J 7 bases short, with 24 bases between. The CDR3 loop spans 16 amino acids. CDR3 protein: CASSRALSQITTEQYF. CDR3 DNA sequence: TGTGCCAGCAGCCGAGCCCTTTCCCAAATAACTACAGAGCAGTACTTC.